The rows below give T cell receptor beta chains drawn from one sample of a study of Graves' ophthalmopathy and Graves' hyperthyroidism. Via MiXCR, TCRdb re-called the multiplex PCR reads, giving one row per CDR3 protein. The data hold 450,000 to 600,000 distinct CDR3 sequences, with 35% to 40% observed a single time. The sample was peripheral blood or thyroid tissue (not recorded which). These TCRs come from an adult man with Graves' hyperthyroidism. Both conserved end residues are part of each CDR3. D genes are given only for firm matches. Rows may omit the clone size; those that give it use once, few, many or a size class.

d_call | j_call | clone_size | v_call | cdr3_nt | cdr3_aa
NA | TRBJ2-7 | NA | TRBV5-1 | TGCGCCAGCAGCTTGGAAGGGGGAGGAAACTACGAGCAGTACTTC | CASSLEGGGNYEQYF
NA | TRBJ1-1 | NA | TRBV2 | TGTGCCAGCAGTGCCCAGGCTGGGGGCACTGAAGCTTTCTTT | CASSAQAGGTEAFF
NA | TRBJ1-4 | NA | TRBV4-1 | TGCGCCAGCAGCCAAGAGAGCGGCGGGGCGGGCGAAAAACTGTTTTTT | CASSQESGGAGEKLFF
NA | TRBJ2-5 | NA | TRBV29-1 | TGCAGCTTCGTGGGGGGTTTGCAAGAGACCCAGTACTTC | CSFVGGLQETQYF
NA | TRBJ1-2 | few | TRBV3-1 | TGTGCCAGCAGCCAAGTAGAGGACGTAAACTATGGCTACACCTTC | CASSQVEDVNYGYTF
NA | TRBJ1-4 | few | TRBV19 | TGTGCCAGTAATGGAAATTATGAGCAACCTGAAAAACTGTTTTTT | CASNGNYEQPEKLFF
NA | TRBJ2-2 | many | TRBV7-8 | TGTGCCAGCACTATGACTTGGCATTCGAACACCGGGGAGCTGTTTTTT | CASTMTWHSNTGELFF
NA | TRBJ1-1 | NA | TRBV29-1 | TGCAGCAGTTATTTGGGGGAAGGGTCCACTGAAGCTTTCTTT | CSSYLGEGSTEAFF
NA | TRBJ1-6 | NA | TRBV6-5 | TGTGCCAGCAGTTGGGGCGGGGGCGCCTATAATTCACCCCTCCACTTT | CASSWGGGAYNSPLHF
NA | TRBJ2-7 | many | TRBV9 | TGTGCCAGCAGCGTAGACGACGACAGTTTCGGGACCTACGAGCAGTACTTC | CASSVDDDSFGTYEQYF
NA | TRBJ1-1 | many | TRBV6-5 | TGTGCCAGCAGCTCCGACAGCCACCTGAACACTGAAGCTTTCTTT | CASSSDSHLNTEAFF
TRBD2 | TRBJ2-5 | few | TRBV5-1 | TGCGCCAGCAGCGCATCTAGCGGGCAAGAGACCCAGTACTTC | CASSASSGQETQYF
NA | TRBJ1-6 | many | TRBV7-8 | TGTGCCAGCAGCTTAGAGATTCAGGGTTCACCCCTCCACTTT | CASSLEIQGSPLHF
NA | TRBJ1-6 | NA | TRBV13 | TGTGCCAGCAGCTTAGCGCCGGGATTACAAAATTCACCCCTCCACTTT | CASSLAPGLQNSPLHF
TRBD1 | TRBJ1-6 | few | TRBV20-1 | TGCAGTGCTCCAATCGTGGACAGGGCAAGCTCCTATAATTCACCCCTCCACTTT | CSAPIVDRASSYNSPLHF
NA | TRBJ1-2 | NA | TRBV25-1 | TGTGCCAGCAGTGAACGGGACAATGGCTATGGCTACACCTTC | CASSERDNGYGYTF
TRBD1 | TRBJ1-5 | many | TRBV19 | TGTGCCAGCGGACAGGGGCGGGATCAGCCCCAGCATTTT | CASGQGRDQPQHF
TRBD1 | TRBJ2-5 | NA | TRBV29-1 | TGCAGTTTGACAGGGTTCCAAGAGACCCAGTACTTC | CSLTGFQETQYF
NA | TRBJ1-2 | NA | TRBV20-1 | TGCAGTGCTAAGGAAACCGGGGGGTATGGCTACACCTTC | CSAKETGGYGYTF
NA | TRBJ2-1 | once | TRBV10-2 | TGCGCCAGCAGTGTTTCGTCCGCTGAGGGTGAGCAGTTCTTC | CASSVSSAEGEQFF
TRBD1 | TRBJ1-1 | many | TRBV20-1 | TGCAGTGCGGCACAGGGGGGGAACACTGAAGCTTTCTTT | CSAAQGGNTEAFF
NA | TRBJ1-3 | few | TRBV7-2 | TGTGCCAGTAGAACCCATGAGCTCGGACCGTACTCTGGAAACACCATATATTTT | CASRTHELGPYSGNTIYF
NA | TRBJ1-5 | NA | TRBV28 | TGTGCCAGCAGTTTCCAGGATGTCAATCAGCCCCAGCATTTT | CASSFQDVNQPQHF
TRBD2 | TRBJ2-5 | many | TRBV5-8 | TGTGCCAGCAGCTTGGACGCCGGGACTAAAGGGACCCAGTACTTC | CASSLDAGTKGTQYF
TRBD1 | TRBJ2-2 | NA | TRBV25-1 | TGTGCCAGCAGTGCTGCCGGGACAGGGTCCGCCGGGGAGCTGTTTTTT | CASSAAGTGSAGELFF
NA | TRBJ1-1 | many | TRBV7-9 | TGTGCCAGCAGCCCGATGTGGGACACTGAAGCTTTCTTT | CASSPMWDTEAFF
NA | TRBJ1-5 | NA | TRBV19 | TGTGCCAGCAGCCAAAGCGGTTGGGGGAGCAATCAGCCCCAGCATTTT | CASSQSGWGSNQPQHF
TRBD1 | TRBJ2-7 | NA | TRBV24-1 | TGTGCCAGCAGTCCAGCCGGGACAGGGCGGTACGAGCAGTACTTC | CASSPAGTGRYEQYF
TRBD2 | TRBJ2-7 | few | TRBV7-9 | TGTGCCAGCAGCGGCGGGGGGCTACTAACCTACGAGCAGTACTTC | CASSGGGLLTYEQYF
NA | TRBJ2-7 | many | TRBV7-2 | TGTGCCAGCAGCTCGTTGGGGGGGGCATACGAGCAGTACTTC | CASSSLGGAYEQYF
TRBD1 | TRBJ1-2 | many | TRBV6-1 | TGTGCCAGCAGTGAAGCGGTAGGACAGGAGGTCTATGGCTACACCTTC | CASSEAVGQEVYGYTF
TRBD1 | TRBJ2-5 | many | TRBV7-6 | TGTGCCAGCAGCCCTCGGGACAGGGGACAACAAGAGACCCAGTACTTC | CASSPRDRGQQETQYF
NA | TRBJ1-2 | many | TRBV6-6 | TGTGCCAGCAGAACTGACTATGGCTACACCTTC | CASRTDYGYTF
NA | TRBJ1-2 | many | TRBV28 | TGTGCCAGCCAAACGGGGCAGAGCTATGGCTACACCTTC | CASQTGQSYGYTF
TRBD1 | TRBJ1-5 | once | TRBV30 | TGTGCCTGGAGGTCCCGGGACAGGGGGCTGTGGCATCAGCCCCAGCATTTT | CAWRSRDRGLWHQPQHF
NA | TRBJ1-1 | NA | TRBV25-1 | TGTGCCAGCAGTGGAACCGGGACCACCCTTTCAAAGACTGAAGCTTTCTTT | CASSGTGTTLSKTEAFF
TRBD2 | TRBJ2-7 | many | TRBV7-2 | TGTGCCAGCAGCTCAGCTAGCGGTAGGCCCTACGAGCAGTACTTC | CASSSASGRPYEQYF
NA | TRBJ2-2 | many | TRBV7-3 | TGTGCCAGCAGCTTAACGGAGTTCGGGGAGCTGTTTTTT | CASSLTEFGELFF
NA | TRBJ1-2 | NA | TRBV3-1 | TGTGCCAGCAGCGGCCAGGGAGAACGAGGCTACACCTTC | CASSGQGERGYTF
NA | TRBJ1-1 | many | TRBV9 | TGTGCCAGCAGCGTAGGAGGTAGTGATACTGAAGCTTTCTTT | CASSVGGSDTEAFF
TRBD1 | TRBJ1-2 | many | TRBV5-1 | TGCGCCAGCAGCTACCGGGACAGCGGGGGCTACACCTTC | CASSYRDSGGYTF
TRBD1 | TRBJ2-4 | few | TRBV5-8 | TGTGCCAGCAGCGTGGGGACAGGGGGCTTCAAAAACATTCAGTACTTC | CASSVGTGGFKNIQYF
NA | TRBJ2-2 | many | TRBV7-8 | TGTGCCAGCAGCTTGAGGACGACCGGGGAGCTGTTTTTT | CASSLRTTGELFF
NA | TRBJ2-7 | many | TRBV6-5 | TGTGCCAGCAGTTACGGTATCCACGAGCAGTACTTC | CASSYGIHEQYF
NA | TRBJ2-5 | NA | TRBV7-9 | TGTGCCAGCAGCTTGTTACCGGGCAATGAGCAGTACTTC | CASSLLPGNEQYF
TRBD1 | TRBJ1-5 | many | TRBV6-2/TRBV6-3 | TGTGCCACCAGACAGGGAGGTCAGCCCCAGCATTTT | CATRQGGQPQHF
NA | TRBJ2-5 | NA | TRBV12-3/TRBV12-4 | TGTGCCAGCAGGGCCGGGGCGGAGACCCAGTACTTC | CASRAGAETQYF
NA | TRBJ1-5 | many | TRBV12-3/TRBV12-4 | TGTGCCAGCAGTTTATTATACGGGAATCAGCCCCAGCATTTT | CASSLLYGNQPQHF
NA | TRBJ1-2 | few | TRBV20-1 | TGCAGCGCTAGAACCGTCGGGCAGGGCGCTAACTATGGCTACACCTTC | CSARTVGQGANYGYTF
NA | TRBJ2-2 | NA | TRBV11-1 | TGTGCCAGCAGTTTAAGGGGGGCCCCGTGGACCGGGGAGCTGTTTTTT | CASSLRGAPWTGELFF
TRBD1 | TRBJ2-7 | NA | TRBV7-2 | TGTGCCAGCAGCTTCTCGGGACAGGGGTATGGCGAGCAGTACTTC | CASSFSGQGYGEQYF
NA | TRBJ2-6 | many | TRBV12-3/TRBV12-4 | TGTGCCAGCAGCCCATGGGGGTCTGGGGCCAACGTCCTGACTTTC | CASSPWGSGANVLTF
TRBD1 | TRBJ1-6 | many | TRBV9 | TGTGCCAGCAGCGGGAGGGACAGGGATTCCGCCTTGAATTCACCCCTCCACTTT | CASSGRDRDSALNSPLHF
TRBD1 | TRBJ2-7 | few | TRBV29-1 | TGCAGCGTTGTGACAGGGAGTCCCTACGAGCAGTACTTC | CSVVTGSPYEQYF
TRBD1 | TRBJ2-4 | NA | TRBV5-1 | TGCGCCAGCAGCTTTGAAGGCCACAGGGGAAACATTCAGTACTTC | CASSFEGHRGNIQYF
NA | TRBJ2-1 | few | TRBV20-1 | TGCAGTGCCGGCGGGACAGACTACAATGAGCAGTTCTTC | CSAGGTDYNEQFF
NA | TRBJ1-5 | NA | TRBV7-2 | TGTGCCAGCAGCTTAGCAACAGGGATCAATCAGCCCCAGCATTTT | CASSLATGINQPQHF
NA | TRBJ2-7 | NA | TRBV6-5 | TGTGCCAGCAGTTATTATAGGGACCGCAAAGCCTACGAGCAGTACTTC | CASSYYRDRKAYEQYF
TRBD1 | TRBJ2-1 | NA | TRBV24-1 | TGTGCCACCAGCGACAGGGGGGACTTTTCGAATGAGCAGTTCTTC | CATSDRGDFSNEQFF
NA | TRBJ2-5 | few | TRBV20-1 | TGCAGTGCTAGCGGTCGAGGGGGGCCGGGGACCAACCAAGAGACCCAGTACTTC | CSASGRGGPGTNQETQYF